These 17 T cell receptor beta chains came from one sample sequenced in a study of cytomegalovirus exposure and HLA in healthy donors. In the PCR, 60 Vbeta and 13 Jbeta primers were used. Here immunoSEQ multiplex PCR was the method, and the copy in TCRdb shows in-frame clones only, minus some. This sample yields 160,000 or so clones, of which 70% to 85% are seen a single time; 0.65% to 0.75% belongs to the top ten. Sequenced sample: PBMCs. These receptors were obtained from a woman in her thirties or forties in good health and CMV-seronegative.

This clone has only a few counts. The rearrangement links TRBV29-1 to TRBJ2-1; 7 bases align to TRBD1. CDR3 length: 15 residues. The germline gives CDR1 SQVTM, CDR2 ANQGSEA. V was clipped by 5 bases and J by 0 bases; unmatched bases: 7. The CDR3 sequence is CSVRPTGASYNEQFF. CDR3 bases: TGCAGCGTTCGGCCTACAGGGGCCTCCTACAATGAGCAGTTCTTC.

The chain is built from TRBV2 and TRBJ1-1; maybe TRBD1 (5 bases). CDR3 length equals 14 residues. Looked up from germline, CDR1 is SNHLY and CDR2 is FYNNEI. V lost 4 bases and J lost 4, with 13 bases in between. The CDR3 here is CASSAETVSTEAFF. The CDR3 bases are TGTGCCAGCAGTGCCGAGACAGTGAGCACTGAAGCTTTCTTT.

This CDR3 reads CASSATGDQPQHF. The CDR3 DNA reads TGTGCCAGCAGTGCAACAGGGGATCAGCCCCAGCATTTT. V gene TRBV6-1 combines with J gene TRBJ1-5; 7 positions agree with TRBD1. Germline lookup yields CDR1 MNHNS and CDR2 SASEGT. The CDR3 length is 13 residues. J gave up 5 bases and V 4 bases, and 2 bases lay outside the gene matches.

This sequence joins TRBV27 and TRBJ1-1; possibly TRBD1 for D (5 bases). There are 17 residues in the CDR3. The V gene lost 7 bases and the J gene lost 0 bases, with 21 bases spanning the gap. Germline CDR1 MNHEY, CDR2 SMNVEV (reference sequence). CDR3 DNA sequence: TGTGCCAGCATCCCCCTGGGCAGGGCAGGGTTGAACACTGAAGCTTTCTTT. Translating gives CASIPLGRAGLNTEAFF.

V usage is TRBV5-4 and J usage is TRBJ2-1, with TRBD2 identical over 7 bases. This CDR3 comprises 15 residues. The junction had 7 bases not matched to a gene; V was cut back by 4 bases and J by 3 bases. The germline V gene encodes CDR1 SGHNT and CDR2 YYREEE (reference sequence). The CDR3 DNA sequence: TGTGCCAGCAGCCGGGGGGTAGGGGACTACAATGAGCAGTTCTTC. It codes for CASSRGVGDYNEQFF.

This chain connects TRBV2 to TRBJ1-2; TRBD1 might be the D (5 bases). The CDR3 runs 15 residues. From germline, CDR1 is SNHLY and CDR2 FYNNEI. Trimming took off 1 base at V and 4 bases at J, with 13 bases between the two ends. The CDR3 reads CASSEGGGGSYGYTF. The CDR3 DNA follows: TGTGCCAGCAGTGAAGGTGGGGGGGGAAGCTATGGCTACACCTTC.

This clone was seen a few times. The chain combines TRBV6-5 with TRBJ1-1; perhaps TRBD1 as D (5 bases). Per germline, CDR1 MNHEY and CDR2 SVGAGI. The V gene lost 2 bases and the J gene lost 4 bases, with 8 bases spanning the gap. This CDR3 spans 13 amino acids. This CDR3 is CASSYARGTEAFF. DNA of the CDR3: TGTGCCAGCAGTTACGCAAGGGGCACTGAAGCTTTCTTT.

This chain joins TRBV29-1 and TRBJ2-6; 7 bases map to TRBD1. The CDR3 spans 17 residues. Trimming removed 0 bases from V and 0 bases from J; junction bases left unmatched: 5. Germline lookup yields CDR1 SQVTM and CDR2 ANQGSEA. The CDR3 DNA is TGCAGCGTTGAAGACGGACAGGCGTTCTCTGGGGCCAACGTCCTGACTTTC. Protein: CSVEDGQAFSGANVLTF.

V is TRBV5-6 and J is TRBJ2-5; 8 nucleotides agree with TRBD2. Germline-derived CDR1 and CDR2 are SGHDT and YYEEEE. V lost 4 bases and J lost 1; bases outside the gene matches: 9. The CDR3 is made up of 16 amino acids. The CDR3 region is CASSPPRGAGQETQYF. CDR3 nucleotides: TGTGCCAGCAGCCCCCCGCGGGGGGCGGGCCAAGAGACCCAGTACTTC.

The genes are TRBV11-3 and TRBJ2-2, with 8 bases fitting TRBD2. The V gene end was trimmed by 5 bases and the J gene end by 6 bases; junction bases not matched to a gene: 5. CDR3 length equals 14 residues. Germline V gives CDR1 SGHNT, CDR2 YENEEA. The CDR3 loop reads CASSPRTSPGELFF. DNA for the CDR3: TGTGCCAGCAGCCCCAGGACTAGCCCCGGGGAGCTGTTTTTT.

The gene calls are TRBV5-1 and TRBJ1-6, with 8 bases that match TRBD1. The CDR3 length is 17 residues. Per the germline V gene, CDR1 is SGHRS and CDR2 is YFSETQ. Trimming at V came to 3 bases and at J to 6 bases, leaving 11 bases not matched to a gene. CDR3 residues: CASSYYTGTGVNSPLHF. The DNA for the CDR3 is TGCGCCAGCAGCTATTATACCGGGACAGGCGTTAATTCACCCCTCCACTTT. The variable domain in full, with the rest retrieved from reference TRBV5-1 and TRBJ1-6, is KAGVTQTPRYLIKTRGQQVTLSCSPISGHRSVSWYQQTPGQGLQFLFEYFSETQRNKGNFPGRFSGRQFSNSRSEMNVSTLELGDSALYLCASSYYTGTGVNSPLHFGNGTRLTVT.

In its sample, this clone was seen a few times. The chain combines TRBV4-1 with TRBJ2-3; 8 bases fit TRBD2. In germline, CDR1 is MGHRA, CDR2 YSYEKL. Trimming took 6 bases from V and 2 from J; bases not matched to a gene: 19. This CDR3 has 19 amino acids. In DNA, the CDR3 is TGCGCCAGCAGGAACCCACCCCTTAAAGCGGGAGCGCCCACAGATACGCAGTATTTT. Translating it yields CASRNPPLKAGAPTDTQYF.

The V gene is TRBV18, the J gene TRBJ2-7, with no clear D. The CDR3 has 12 amino acids. V gave up 6 bases and J gave up 5 bases, with 11 bases separating them. Looked up from germline, CDR1 is KGHSH and CDR2 is LQKENI. CDR3 sequence: CASSPGGDEQYF. CDR3 coding DNA: TGTGCCAGCTCCCCCGGCGGCGACGAGCAGTACTTC.

This clone was recorded a few times. The chain joins TRBV4-3 to TRBJ2-1, with 7 bases that match TRBD2. The J segment lost 7 bases and the V segment lost 0 bases, leaving 9 bases of the junction unmatched. CDR1 is LGHNA and CDR2 is YSLEER in the germline V gene. This CDR3 has 16 residues. DNA of the CDR3: TGCGCCAGCAGCCAAGAGTTGGGGAACGGGGGGAATGAGCAGTTCTTC. Protein: CASSQELGNGGNEQFF.

The J gene is TRBJ1-1, the V gene TRBV28, with a tentative D call TRBD1 (5 bases). V gave up 7 bases and J gave up 5 bases, with 17 bases separating them. The germline V gene has CDR1 MDHEN and CDR2 SYDVKM. CDR3 length equals 14 residues. The CDR3 nucleotides are TGTGCCAGCATGAATCAGGGTGTTTGGACTGAAGCTTTCTTT. This codes for CASMNQGVWTEAFF.

V usage is TRBV9 and J usage is TRBJ2-3; no clear D. From germline, CDR1 is SGDLS and CDR2 YYNGEE. V lost 2 bases and J lost 4, with 11 bases in between. The CDR3 covers 14 residues. CDR3 bases: TGTGCCAGCAGCGTCGGCTCACGGGCAGATACGCAGTATTTT. Translated: CASSVGSRADTQYF.

The chain combines TRBV2 with TRBJ1-2; 11 bases agree with TRBD1. Per the germline V gene, CDR1 is SNHLY and CDR2 is FYNNEI. Trimming at V came to 7 bases and at J to 6 bases, leaving 1 base not matched to a gene. CDR3 size: 12 residues. CDR3 bases: TGTGCCAGCAAGGGACAGGGGGATGGCTACACCTTC. Protein product: CASKGQGDGYTF.